Sequencing of this TCR beta chain was carried out in a study of monozygotic twins with inflammatory bowel disease. TCRdb reprocessed the 5' RACE reads, with one entry per CDR3 protein and no DNA. The table gives more than 350,000 distinct CDR3 sequences; the top ten clones make up more than 2% of it. CDR3 length: 16 residues. Germline CDR1 reads SGHRS; CDR2 reads YFSETQ. Sequenced material: blood. The rearrangement joins TRBV5-1 to TRBJ2-3. This TCR came from a human donor with ulcerative colitis or Crohn's disease, or a healthy co-twin of an affected twin (not recorded which). The CDR3 is CASSLGGPSSTDTQYF.